The entry below gives a single T cell receptor beta chain sequence along with its context. The antigen it recognizes is unknown. The sample holds no much larger clone one base away, and base qualities are not on file. Non-adjacent lung tissue was collected from the same resection as far from the malignant lesion as possible, at a distance of at least 3 cm. Libraries were built with the immunoSEQ multiplex PCR assay. DNA was isolated using Qiagen DNeasy or QIAamp micro DNA kits, and TCRB was sequenced using the Adaptive Biotechnology human TCRB sequencing kit. Sequencing of TCRB libraries was performed on an Illumina MiSeq. The study's own analysis went as follows. TCRB sequence data were analyzed using the kit provider's software, and tumor enrichment of clonotype templates was assessed with Fisher's exact test. TCRdb stores this immuneACCESS table with in-frame sequences only. Part of the clones is absent; in the studies checked, under half of the shortfall reflects unresolved V genes, and no reason is known for the rest. That table furnishes V, J and clone size, whereas the DNA furnished D and trimming. Counted in this sample were about 10,000 clones; 50% to 75% of them appeared once. Of the sample, just over 15% is held by the ten largest clones.

Inclusive of the bounding cysteine and phenylalanine, the CDR3 is 16 residues long. Kept here is only the CDR3 DNA, which spans 48 bases and is read in frame from base 1. The germline V gene encodes CDR1 LGHNA and CDR2 YNFKEQ. V is reduced by 3 bases and J by 4 bases, leaving a spacing of 16 bases between them. This sample is drawn from a study of CD4 T cells in lung cancer (dated by TCRdb to between 2019 and 2020). For the wider study: In the study, blood T cells from NSCLC patients were screened for responses to candidate mutation-encoded neoepitopes, and neoantigen-specific CD4+ T-cell clones and TCRs were isolated. A few patients undergoing curative-intent resections for stage I-III non-small cell lung cancer provided the tumor and non-adjacent lung tissue. Aged 60 to 69 when blood was donated, the resected patients, most of whom were former smokers, had either lung adenocarcinoma or squamous cell carcinoma. Before blood donation, treatments including platinum chemotherapy had been received by the patients, and nivolumab or pembrolizumab had been received by some of the patients. Deep sequencing of TCRB was used to follow the frequency of neoantigen-specific clonotypes in tumor resections, non-adjacent lung and cultured T-cell products. Points the paper makes about the study in general: Some blood-derived responses might be explained by in vitro priming of naive T cells or cross-reactivity rather than by memory responses to the cancer.

The rearrangement combines TRBV4-2 with TRBJ1-3; no D gene call is confident. The sequence was obtained from a man between 60 and 70 years old with non-small cell lung cancer. Sequencing used normal lung tissue taken away from the tumor. The CDR3 in this case is CASSQAGGPGGNTIYF. The nucleotide sequence is TGTGCCAGCAGCCAGGCAGGAGGTCCGGGGGGAAACACCATATATTTT.